This TCR beta chain comes out of a study of T cell responses to AZD1222 COVID-19 vaccine. There are 11 residues in the CDR3. V gave up 5 bases and J gave up 7 bases, with 6 bases separating them. Per the germline V gene, CDR1 is SGHVS and CDR2 is FNYEAQ. Here immunoSEQ multiplex PCR was the method, and the copy in TCRdb shows in-frame clones only, minus some. The data hold fewer than 110,000 clones, with roughly 89% observed a single time. In regard to this clone: Its antigen is as yet unknown.

The study's findings and limits: Among AZD1222 vaccinees, only six were seropositive at baseline. Females made up more of the donors, who were largely white British, and clonal diversity may have come out too low.

This chain joins TRBV7-6 and TRBJ1-3, with unresolved D. The clonotype comes from an adult in good health. This sample comprised peripheral blood, obtained on day 0 of AZD1222 vaccination. The CDR3 region is CASSPGNTIYF. In DNA form, the CDR3 reads TGTGCCAGCAGCCCCGGCAACACCATATATTTT. Combining the CDR3 with reference TRBV7-6 and TRBJ1-3 gives the whole variable domain GAGVSQSPRYKVTKRGQDVALRCDPISGHVSLYWYRQALGQGPEFLTYFNYEAQQDKSGLPNDRFSAERPEGSISTLTIQRTEQRDSAMYRCASSPGNTIYFGEGSWLTVV.